This TCR beta chain is drawn from a study of blood T cell repertoires in COVID-19. Trimming cost V 2 bases and J 5 bases, with 15 bases left between them. The V gene's germline CDR1 is SEHNR and CDR2 FQNEAQ (reference sequence). The CDR3 is 15 residues long. Original processing methods: For nucleated cells, counts were estimated from reference gene primer amplification. The table came from immunoSEQ multiplex PCR; TCRdb's copy has only in-frame clones and leaves some out. The DNA gave D and trimming, while V, J and clone size come from that table. This table has about 180,000 clones, approximately 86% appearing once.

The gene calls are TRBV7-9 and TRBJ1-2; D is uncertain. The sequenced sample was peripheral blood. This clonotype originated in a man aged 45-60 years with active or convalescent COVID-19. The chain's CDR3 is CASSLSGAVMYGYTF. CDR3 DNA sequence: TGTGCCAGCAGCTTATCCGGCGCGGTTATGTATGGCTACACCTTC.